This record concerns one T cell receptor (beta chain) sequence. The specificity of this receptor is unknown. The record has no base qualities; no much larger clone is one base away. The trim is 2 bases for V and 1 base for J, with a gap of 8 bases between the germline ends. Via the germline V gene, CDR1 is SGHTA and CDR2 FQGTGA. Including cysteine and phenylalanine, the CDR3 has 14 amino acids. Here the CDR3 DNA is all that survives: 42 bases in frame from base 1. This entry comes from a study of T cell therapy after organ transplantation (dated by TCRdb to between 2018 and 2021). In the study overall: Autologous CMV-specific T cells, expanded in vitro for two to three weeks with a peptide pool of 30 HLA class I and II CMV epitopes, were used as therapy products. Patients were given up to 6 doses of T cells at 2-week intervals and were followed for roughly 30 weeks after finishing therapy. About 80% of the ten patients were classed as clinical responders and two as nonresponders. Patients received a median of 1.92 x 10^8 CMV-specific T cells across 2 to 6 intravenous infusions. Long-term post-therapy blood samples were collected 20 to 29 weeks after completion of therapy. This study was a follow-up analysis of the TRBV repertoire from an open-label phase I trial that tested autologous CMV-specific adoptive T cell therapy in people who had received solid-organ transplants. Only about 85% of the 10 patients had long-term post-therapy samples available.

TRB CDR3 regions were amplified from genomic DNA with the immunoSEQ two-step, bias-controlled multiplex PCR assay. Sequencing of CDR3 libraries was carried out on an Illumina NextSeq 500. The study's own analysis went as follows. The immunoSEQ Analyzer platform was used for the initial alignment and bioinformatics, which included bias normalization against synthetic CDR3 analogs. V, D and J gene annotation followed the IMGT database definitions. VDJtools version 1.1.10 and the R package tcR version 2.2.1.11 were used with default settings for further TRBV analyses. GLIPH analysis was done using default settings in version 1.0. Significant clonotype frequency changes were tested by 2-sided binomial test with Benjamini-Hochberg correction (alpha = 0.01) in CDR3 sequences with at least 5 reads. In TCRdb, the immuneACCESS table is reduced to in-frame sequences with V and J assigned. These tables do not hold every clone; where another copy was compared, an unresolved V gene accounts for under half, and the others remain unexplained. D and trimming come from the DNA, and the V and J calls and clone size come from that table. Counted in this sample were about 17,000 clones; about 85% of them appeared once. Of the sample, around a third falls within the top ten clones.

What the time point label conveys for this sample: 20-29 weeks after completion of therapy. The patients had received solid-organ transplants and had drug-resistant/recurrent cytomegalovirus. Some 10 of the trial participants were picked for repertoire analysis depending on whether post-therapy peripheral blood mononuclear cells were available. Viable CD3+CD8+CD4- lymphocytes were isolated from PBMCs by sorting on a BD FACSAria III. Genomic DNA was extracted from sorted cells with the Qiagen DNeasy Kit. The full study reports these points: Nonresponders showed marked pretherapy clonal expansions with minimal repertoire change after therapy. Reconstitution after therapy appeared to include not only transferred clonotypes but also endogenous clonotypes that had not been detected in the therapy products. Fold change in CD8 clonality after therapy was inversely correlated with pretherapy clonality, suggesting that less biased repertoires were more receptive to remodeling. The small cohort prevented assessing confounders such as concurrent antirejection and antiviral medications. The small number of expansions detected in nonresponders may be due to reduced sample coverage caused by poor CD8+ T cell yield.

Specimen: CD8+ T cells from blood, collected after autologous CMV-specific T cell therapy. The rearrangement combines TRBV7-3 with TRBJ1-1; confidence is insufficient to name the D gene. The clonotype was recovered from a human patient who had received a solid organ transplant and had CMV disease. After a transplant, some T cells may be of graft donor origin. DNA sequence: TGTGCCAGCAGCTTAGCTCCTCAGAACACTGAAGCTTTCTTT. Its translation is CASSLAPQNTEAFF.